The clone carrying this T cell receptor (beta chain) appeared a few times. These data come from a study of cytomegalovirus exposure and HLA in healthy donors. The length of the CDR3 is 15 residues. Germline V lookup: CDR1 SGHAT, CDR2 FQNNGV. Between the trimmed V and J ends, which lost 5 bases and 4 bases, there was a span of 15 bases. The PCR made use of 60 Vbeta and 13 Jbeta primers. Sequencing used immunoSEQ multiplex PCR; TCRdb keeps in-frame clones, though not all of them. The table shows more than 100,000 clones, with more than 60% occurring only once. Sequencing was carried out using PBMCs. The chain employs TRBV11-2 and TRBJ1-5; the D gene is possibly TRBD1 (6 bases). This TCR derives from a woman aged 40 to 55 in good health and CMV-seropositive. In nucleotides, the CDR3 is TGTGCCAGCAGCCTCTCCCAGGGGACGAATCAGCCCCAGCATTTT. It is translated as CASSLSQGTNQPQHF.